This T cell receptor beta chain was profiled in a study of radiotherapy plus CTLA-4 blockade in lung cancer. Study-level results: Researchers report tumor-derived TCR clones expanding in blood after radiotherapy plus ipilimumab.

V shed 6 bases and J 7 bases; nucleotides not matched to a gene: 8. CDR1 is MNHNS and CDR2 is SASEGT in the germline V gene. The CDR3 has 13 amino acids. Generated by immunoSEQ multiplex PCR, the TCRdb table keeps only in-frame clones and is missing some. The sample yields about 80,000 clones, 60% to 85% seen once. Concerning this clone: Its antigen is still unknown.

This chain links TRBV6-1 with TRBJ1-2; 7 bases match TRBD1. This clonotype originated in a human donor with non-small cell lung cancer whose response to radiotherapy plus ipilimumab could not be evaluated. Some clones in this sample may be carry-over from other donors' samples. Sequenced here: peripheral blood, sampled from a patient treated with radiotherapy plus ipilimumab. Written as DNA, the CDR3 is TGTGCCAGCAGGCAAACAGGGGTGGGTGGCTACACCTTC. Protein product: CASRQTGVGGYTF.